The 21 T cell receptor beta chains listed next were all sequenced from one sample in a study of blood T cell repertoires in COVID-19. The data were produced by immunoSEQ multiplex PCR, yet TCRdb's version contains in-frame clones alone and is incomplete. The data contain almost 200,000 clones, less than 90% of them singletons. Sequenced input: peripheral blood. These TCRs come from a woman between 65 and 79 years old with acute or convalescent COVID-19.

Note on this clone: This CDR3 is also generated by other DNA sequences in the sample. The chain has TRBV2 and TRBJ1-1, with a tentative D call TRBD1 (6 bases). V shed 6 bases and J shed 0 bases, with 11 bases lying between them. There are 14 residues in the CDR3. Germline CDR1 is SNHLY and CDR2 is FYNNEI. CDR3 sequence (DNA): TGTGCCAGCAGGGGGGACATCTTGAACACTGAAGCTTTCTTT. Translating gives CASRGDILNTEAFF.

The genes are TRBV6-5 and TRBJ2-5, with a possible D match to TRBD2 (5 bases). V was clipped by 5 bases and J by 5 bases, with 9 bases between them. This CDR3 has 12 amino acids. Germline V gives CDR1 MNHEY, CDR2 SVGAGI. This CDR3 reads CASSPSRETQYF. CDR3 nucleotide sequence: TGTGCCAGCAGTCCTAGCCGGGAGACCCAGTACTTC.

Turning to this clone: Other DNA sequences from this sample encode an identical CDR3 as well. CDR3 loop: CASRLTGTEYGYTF. Here the CDR3 DNA reads TGTGCCAGCAGATTGACCGGGACAGAGTATGGCTACACCTTC. The chain joins TRBV3-1 (or the pseudogene TRBV3-2) to TRBJ1-2; TRBD1 aligns across 7 bases. The germline gives CDR1 LGHDT, CDR2 YNNKEL (reference sequence). The CDR3 totals 14 residues. V dropped 6 bases and J dropped 5; count of bases not matched to a gene: 9.

This sequence joins TRBV5-4 and TRBJ1-2, with 12 bases lining up with TRBD1. The CDR3 is made up of 15 amino acids. V was pared by 4 bases and J by 5 bases, with 6 bases of the junction left unmatched. The germline CDR1 and CDR2 sequences are SGHNT and YYREEE (reference sequence). CDR3 sequence reads: CASSVGQGAGYGYTF. The CDR3, as DNA: TGTGCCAGCAGCGTGGGACAGGGGGCTGGTTATGGCTACACCTTC.

Here the CDR3 DNA reads TGTGCCAGCAACCCCTGGGGACAACCCAGGGAGCCCCAGCATTTT. As protein: CASNPWGQPREPQHF. The rearrangement uses TRBV27 and TRBJ1-5, with D maybe TRBD1 (6 bases). This CDR3 comprises 15 residues. Germline assignment: CDR1 MNHEY and CDR2 SMNVEV (reference sequence). The V gene lost 7 bases and the J gene lost 8 bases, with 21 bases spanning the gap.

The chain carries TRBV18 and TRBJ2-7, with a tentative D call TRBD2 (7 bases). CDR3 length equals 15 residues. Trimming removed 6 bases from V and 3 bases from J, with 18 bases in between. Germline V gives CDR1 KGHSH, CDR2 LQKENI. For the CDR3, the DNA is TGTGCCAGCTCTCCCTTTGCGGGGGCAAACTACGAGCAGTACTTC. Protein product: CASSPFAGANYEQYF.

The chain is built from TRBV7-9 and TRBJ2-3, with D tentatively TRBD1 (6 bases). V gave up 5 bases and J gave up 3 bases, with 12 bases separating them. This CDR3 comprises 14 residues. Looked up from germline, CDR1 is SEHNR and CDR2 is FQNEAQ (reference sequence). The CDR3 DNA sequence: TGTGCCAGCAGCCAGGGACACTTTACAGATACGCAGTATTTT. Its protein product is CASSQGHFTDTQYF.

The chain uses TRBV11-3 and TRBJ2-1; D gene ambiguous. Germline V gives CDR1 SGHNT, CDR2 YENEEA. Trimming removed 1 base from V and 8 bases from J, with 6 bases in between. The CDR3 has 12 amino acids. The CDR3 loop reads CASSLVSHEQFF. The DNA of the CDR3 is TGTGCCAGCAGCTTAGTTAGCCATGAGCAGTTCTTC.

The chain is built from TRBV3-1 (or the pseudogene TRBV3-2) and TRBJ1-4, with D maybe TRBD1 (6 bases). CDR1 is LGHDT and CDR2 is YNNKEL in the germline V gene (reference sequence). V was clipped by 7 bases and J by 5 bases, with 17 bases between them. The CDR3 spans 15 residues. The CDR3 DNA follows: TGTGCCAGCACCTCAAGGGGGGGGCCAAATGAAAAACTGTTTTTT. Protein: CASTSRGGPNEKLFF.

The rearrangement joins TRBV9 to TRBJ2-1; D gene uncertain. Germline-derived CDR1 and CDR2 are SGDLS and YYNGEE. V was clipped by 0 bases and J by 2 bases, with 9 bases between them. The length of the CDR3 is 15 residues. In DNA, the CDR3 is TGTGCCAGCAGCGTAGGAGTTAATCCCTACAATGAGCAGTTCTTC. It translates to CASSVGVNPYNEQFF.

In this sample, this clone turned up a few times. This sequence joins TRBV13 and TRBJ1-3, with TRBD1 matching over 8 bases. The CDR3 covers 13 residues. The junction had 1 base not matched to a gene; V was cut back by 4 bases and J by 5 bases. The germline CDR1 and CDR2 sequences are PRHDT and FYEKMQ (reference sequence). CDR3 sequence (DNA): TGTGCCAGCAGCTGGGACAGGCGAAACACCATATATTTT. Its protein is CASSWDRRNTIYF.

This clone has just a few counts. The rearrangement links TRBV2 to TRBJ1-5, with D uncertain. CDR1 is SNHLY and CDR2 is FYNNEI in the germline V gene. Trimming left V 4 bases short and J 3 bases short, with 10 bases between. The CDR3 runs to 14 residues. Here the CDR3 DNA reads TGTGCCAGCAGTGTAGCTGGGCTCAATCAGCCCCAGCATTTT. As protein: CASSVAGLNQPQHF.

This clone appeared a few times. The genes are TRBV5-5 and TRBJ2-4; 9 nucleotides align to TRBD1. With 4 bases clipped from V and 8 bases from J, the junction kept 7 bases outside the gene matches. Per the germline V gene, CDR1 is SGHKS and CDR2 is YYEKEE (reference sequence). The CDR3 covers 14 residues. The CDR3 coding sequence is TGTGCCAGCAGCGTGGGACAGGGTTCATACATTCAGTACTTC. Residues: CASSVGQGSYIQYF.

This chain joins TRBV19 and TRBJ2-2; the match to TRBD2 covers 11 bases. CDR1 is LNHDA and CDR2 is SQIVND in the germline V gene (reference sequence). Unmatched junction bases numbered 7, after V lost 5 bases and J lost 5 bases. CDR3 length: 16 amino acids. In nucleotides, the CDR3 is TGTGCCAGTAGTGGGGCCGGGACTAGCGGAACCGGGGAGCTGTTTTTT. Translated: CASSGAGTSGTGELFF.

The J gene is TRBJ2-1, the V gene TRBV7-9; TRBD2 might be the D (6 bases). Trimming pared 5 bases from V and 9 bases from J, leaving 14 bases between. Germline V gene data show CDR1 as SEHNR and CDR2 as FQNEAQ (reference sequence). The CDR3 has 13 amino acids. The CDR3, as DNA: TGTGCCAGCAGCCGGGACTGGGGCAGTGAGCAGTTCTTC. This gives the protein CASSRDWGSEQFF.

This clone occurred a few times. The V gene is TRBV16, the J gene TRBJ1-5, with TRBD1 matching over 10 bases. The CDR3 sequence is 15 residues long. Germline V gene lookup returns CDR1 KGHSY and CDR2 FQNENV. The V segment lost 2 bases and the J segment 10 bases; nucleotides outside the gene matches: 8. In DNA form, the CDR3 reads TGTGCCAGCAGCCAACCGGACAGGGGGGAGGGACCCCAGCATTTT. Encoded protein: CASSQPDRGEGPQHF.

V and J are TRBV18 and TRBJ2-3, with D maybe TRBD2 (5 bases). Per the germline V gene, CDR1 is KGHSH and CDR2 is LQKENI. Trimming removed 2 bases at V and 0 bases at J, with 6 bases between. The CDR3 extends over 14 amino acids. CDR3 amino acids: CASSPTRSTDTQYF. CDR3 DNA sequence: TGTGCCAGCTCACCAACTAGGAGCACAGATACGCAGTATTTT.

By sample fraction, this clone is medium-sized. The genes are TRBV28 and TRBJ1-5, with D unresolved. The CDR3 is 13 residues long. Germline V lookup: CDR1 MDHEN, CDR2 SYDVKM. With 11 bases removed from V and 2 bases from J, the gap between germline ends came to 13 bases. In DNA, the CDR3 is TGTGCCTGCCAGTACCGGGGCAATCAGCCCCAGCATTTT. This sequence encodes CACQYRGNQPQHF. Drawing the rest from reference TRBV28 and TRBJ1-5, the complete variable domain is DVKVTQSSRYLVKRTGEKVFLECVQDMDHENMFWYRQDPGLGLRLIYFSYDVKMKEKGDIPEGYSVSREKKERFSLILESASTNQTSMYLCACQYRGNQPQHFGDGTRLSIL.

The chain links TRBV15 to TRBJ1-1; D gene unclear. This CDR3 is built from 14 residues. Germline V gene sequence: CDR1 LNHNV, CDR2 YYDKDF (reference sequence). V shed 0 bases and J shed 3 bases, with 8 bases lying between them. The CDR3 nucleotides are TGTGCCACCAGCAGAGATTTCATTTACACTGAAGCTTTCTTT. Protein product: CATSRDFIYTEAFF.

In this sample, this clone turned up a few times. In nucleotides, the CDR3 is TGTGCCAGCAGTGACCGTGGGGCAGGGATGGGAACTGAAGCTTTCTTT. This sequence encodes CASSDRGAGMGTEAFF. The chain employs TRBV6-1 and TRBJ1-1, with D tentatively TRBD1 (5 bases). V gave up 3 bases and J gave up 5 bases, with 19 bases separating them. Germline CDR1 MNHNS, CDR2 SASEGT. The CDR3 is 16 residues long.

The chain links TRBV28 to TRBJ2-7; D call uncertain. This CDR3 region has 12 residues. Trimming took off 6 bases at V and 2 bases at J, with 8 bases between the two ends. The germline gives CDR1 MDHEN, CDR2 SYDVKM. The CDR3 loop reads CASSPDTYEQYF. The CDR3 DNA follows: TGTGCCAGCAGCCCAGATACCTACGAGCAGTACTTC.